This TCR beta chain was sequenced in a study of T cells after yellow fever vaccination. About this clonotype itself: What it binds is not known.

The TCR cDNA carried a universal primer site and UMIs from 5'RACE template switching. TCRdb reprocessed the 5' RACE reads via MiXCR and lists one record per CDR3 protein. The sample records about 550,000 distinct CDR3 sequences, about 19% being singletons. Whole-study results and caveats: Just a small share of clonotypes turned up in the CD4 compartment as well as the CD8 compartment.

The CDR3 extends over 17 amino acids. Germline CDR1 reads KGHSH; CDR2 reads LQKENI. Trimming removed 2 bases from V and 0 bases from J; junction bases left unmatched: 6. This chain connects TRBV18 to TRBJ2-3; the match to TRBD1 covers 9 bases. Material: PBMCs, obtained 15 days after the yellow fever booster vaccination. The receptor was isolated from a man aged 30 to 45 who received the YFV17D yellow fever vaccine. The chain's CDR3 is CASSPRTGAHSTDTQYF. CDR3 nucleotides: TGTGCCAGCTCACCAAGGACAGGGGCCCATAGCACAGATACGCAGTATTTT.